This T cell receptor (beta chain) was sequenced for a study of neurological immune-mediated disorders. This CDR3 has 14 amino acids. Germline V gene lookup returns CDR1 KGHDR and CDR2 SFDVKD. The trim removed 8 bases at V and 3 bases at J, leaving 6 bases unmatched. This clonotype occurred many times. The antigen remains unidentified. The study, taken as a whole, reports: A possible signature appeared as one related-CDR3 cluster, in which phylogenetic grouping placed the repertoires of 18 of 34 multiple sclerosis patients. Clinical and MRI features did not associate with the cluster found in multiple sclerosis patients.

The making of cDNA relied on 5'RACE with 10-nucleotide random UMIs. TCRdb reanalysed the 5' RACE reads using MiXCR and keeps one entry per CDR3 protein. The sample carries more than 45,000 distinct CDR3 sequences, over 3% recorded once. This receptor was taken from a man in his forties with multiple sclerosis. Sequenced sample: PBMCs. The chain combines TRBV24-1 with TRBJ2-7; 10 bases are a match to TRBD2. The CDR3 DNA sequence: TGTGCCACCACCTTCCCTAGCGGGGGCTACGAGCAGTACTTC. This translates into CATTFPSGGYEQYF.